One sample yielded the 18 T cell receptor beta chains listed below, sequenced in a study of blood T cell repertoires in COVID-19. Libraries were prepared by immunoSEQ multiplex PCR; TCRdb keeps only in-frame clonotypes and omits some of them. The top ten clones hold under 15% of a sample with about 190,000 clones, 70% to 80% of them seen once. Sequencing input: peripheral blood. These receptors were obtained from a woman aged 45 to 65 with acute or convalescent COVID-19.

In DNA form, the CDR3 reads TGTGCCAGCAGCATCCGACAGACGAACAATTCACCCCTCCACTTT. Protein: CASSIRQTNNSPLHF. The chain employs TRBV21-1 and TRBJ1-6; the table's D call of TRBD1 was not tested on the DNA. TRBV21-1 is labeled a pseudogene. The CDR3 covers 15 residues.

The DNA for the CDR3 is TGTGCCAGCAGCTTAGTGGGACTAGCGGAGACATACAATGAGCAGTTCTTC. This codes for CASSLVGLAETYNEQFF. The rearrangement uses TRBV7-2 and TRBJ2-1; 11 nucleotides agree with TRBD2. J was trimmed by 4 bases and V by 1 base; bases with no gene match: 6. This CDR3 is 17 amino acids long. CDR1 SGHTA and CDR2 FQGNSA come from the germline V gene.

The chain carries TRBV4-3 and TRBJ1-1, with D perhaps matching TRBD1 (5 bases). The V gene's germline CDR1 is LGHNA and CDR2 YSLEER. This CDR3 is built from 14 residues. V was cut by 4 bases and J by 10 bases, with 19 bases left in between. CDR3 nucleotides: TGCGCCAGCAGCCTAGGGGCAGGAGTAGATCCAGCTTTCTTT. Amino acids: CASSLGAGVDPAFF.

The V and J genes are TRBV30 and TRBJ1-2, with unresolved D. In germline, CDR1 is GTSNPN, CDR2 SVGIG (reference sequence). V was cut by 2 bases and J by 8 bases, with 15 bases left in between. The CDR3 has 13 residues. CDR3 in DNA: TGTGCCTGGAGTTTACAGCCGTCGTCGGGCTACACCTTC. Amino acid sequence: CAWSLQPSSGYTF.

The V call is TRBV25-1, the J call TRBJ2-7; 7 bases fit TRBD1. The V gene's germline CDR1 is MGHDK and CDR2 SYGVNS. This CDR3 region has 13 residues. V shed 4 bases and J 3 bases; nucleotides not matched to a gene: 3. CDR3 nucleotide sequence: TGTGCCAGCAGTGGGACAGGAGTCTACGAGCAGTACTTC. Its translation is CASSGTGVYEQYF.

The chain links TRBV24-1 to TRBJ2-1; 10 bases are shared with TRBD1. V gave up 3 bases and J gave up 7 bases; unmatched junction bases: 5. The CDR3 consists of 15 residues. Germline values: CDR1 KGHDR, CDR2 SFDVKD. The CDR3 loop reads CATSDRQGARNEQFF. The CDR3 region has the DNA TGTGCCACCAGTGATAGACAGGGGGCACGGAATGAGCAGTTCTTC.

A few counts support this clone. Within the sample, other DNA sequences also encode this same CDR3. The rearrangement joins TRBV6-1 to TRBJ1-1; no clear D. The CDR3 runs 14 residues. The V and J ends lost 2 bases and 4 bases respectively, with 11 bases between them. Per germline, CDR1 MNHNS and CDR2 SASEGT. CDR3 region: CASSELDSGTEAFF. CDR3 nucleotides: TGTGCCAGCAGTGAACTGGACTCGGGCACTGAAGCTTTCTTT.

This clone was detected a few times. V and J are TRBV6-5 and TRBJ2-7; 8 bases match TRBD1. The V and J ends lost 4 bases and 3 bases, in that order; junction bases with no gene match: 11. CDR3 length: 16 residues. Per the germline V gene, CDR1 is MNHEY and CDR2 is SVGAGI. The DNA of the CDR3 is TGTGCCAGCAGTTCGGACAGGGCAAGTCGGAACTACGAGCAGTACTTC. Translated: CASSSDRASRNYEQYF.

This clone was observed a few times. This chain joins TRBV7-9 and TRBJ1-2; D is unresolved. V lost 0 bases and J lost 8, with 4 bases in between. The CDR3 loop spans 11 amino acids. Germline values: CDR1 SEHNR, CDR2 FQNEAQ (reference sequence). CDR3 residues: CASSLARGYTF. CDR3 sequence (DNA): TGTGCCAGCAGCTTAGCTCGGGGCTACACCTTC. The whole variable domain, filled in from reference TRBV7-9 and TRBJ1-2, reads DTGVSQNPRHKITKRGQNVTFRCDPISEHNRLYWYRQTLGQGPEFLTYFQNEAQLEKSRLLSDRFSAERPKGSFSTLEIQRTEQGDSAMYLCASSLARGYTFGSGTRLTVV.

This rearrangement joins TRBV4-1 to TRBJ2-7; D call uncertain. Germline-derived CDR1 and CDR2 are MGHRA and YSYEKL. The V end was cut by 4 bases, the J end by 5 bases, with 15 bases between. The CDR3 runs 14 residues. This CDR3 is CASSLSPGSHEQYF. The CDR3, as DNA: TGCGCCAGCAGCCTCTCCCCCGGGTCCCACGAGCAGTACTTC.

The chain has TRBV2 and TRBJ2-1; weak D call: TRBD1 (5 bases). The CDR3 runs 15 residues. With 5 bases removed from V and 0 bases from J, the gap between germline ends came to 11 bases. The germline CDR1 and CDR2 sequences are SNHLY and FYNNEI. The chain's CDR3 is CASSLDRGSYNEQFF. Here the CDR3 DNA reads TGTGCCAGCAGTCTAGACAGAGGCTCCTACAATGAGCAGTTCTTC.

This chain connects TRBV19 to TRBJ1-2, with 8 bases matching TRBD1. The CDR3 loop spans 14 amino acids. With V trimmed by 5 bases and J by 6 bases, 8 bases remained unmatched. CDR1 and CDR2 from the germline V gene are LNHDA and SQIVND (reference sequence). CDR3 amino acids: CASSSTGVSNGYTF. CDR3 coding DNA: TGTGCCAGTAGTTCGACAGGGGTATCCAATGGCTACACCTTC.

A word on this clone: The sample has other DNA sequences that encode this CDR3 too. The chain carries TRBV2 and TRBJ2-2; 14 positions agree with TRBD2. CDR1 is SNHLY and CDR2 is FYNNEI in the germline V gene. The V gene end was trimmed by 4 bases and the J gene end by 6 bases; junction bases not matched to a gene: 10. CDR3 size: 18 residues. CDR3: CASSASRLAGGQAGELFF. CDR3 DNA sequence: TGTGCCAGCAGTGCTAGTAGACTAGCGGGGGGGCAGGCCGGGGAGCTGTTTTTT.

CDR3 sequence (DNA): TGTGCCAGCAGTTTACTAGGCAGGACCGGGGAGCTGTTTTTT. Amino acid sequence: CASSLLGRTGELFF. V gene TRBV2 combines with J gene TRBJ2-2; the D gene is possibly TRBD2 (5 bases). The germline V and J ends were trimmed by 5 bases and 5 bases, with 12 bases remaining between them. Germline CDR1 is SNHLY and CDR2 is FYNNEI. The CDR3 length is 14 residues.

V usage is TRBV12-5 and J usage is TRBJ2-1, with TRBD2 matching over 9 bases. After removal of 6 bases from V and 5 bases from J, the junction contained 2 bases not matched to a gene. The germline CDR1 and CDR2 sequences are LGHNT and FRNRAP. There are 13 residues in the CDR3. CDR3 in amino acids: CASGTSGNNEQFF. The CDR3, as DNA: TGTGCTAGTGGGACTAGCGGAAACAATGAGCAGTTCTTC.

The sample holds one count of this clone. V usage is TRBV9 and J usage is TRBJ2-3; D ambiguous. V gave up 2 bases and J gave up 1 base, with 11 bases separating them. CDR1 and CDR2 from the germline V gene are SGDLS and YYNGEE. The CDR3 loop spans 15 amino acids. CDR3 in amino acids: CASSVSPLRTDTQYF. The CDR3 nucleotides read TGTGCCAGCAGCGTTTCCCCCCTCCGCACAGATACGCAGTATTTT.

The gene calls are TRBV6-1 and TRBJ1-5; D might be TRBD1 (5 bases). Between the trimmed V and J ends, which lost 0 bases and 13 bases, there was a span of 19 bases. Germline lookup yields CDR1 MNHNS and CDR2 SASEGT. This CDR3 contains 15 residues. This CDR3 reads CASSEAFRWGGRQHF. CDR3 bases: TGTGCCAGCAGTGAAGCTTTTAGGTGGGGCGGCCGGCAGCATTTT.

The J gene is TRBJ1-1, the V gene TRBV28, with TRBD1 matching 8 bases. The CDR3 is made up of 15 amino acids. Trimming removed 5 bases from V and 4 bases from J; junction bases left unmatched: 9. Germline V gene lookup returns CDR1 MDHEN and CDR2 SYDVKM. Here the CDR3 DNA reads TGTGCCAGCAGTGATCCCAGGGGGCCGAGCACTGAAGCTTTCTTT. Translation gives CASSDPRGPSTEAFF.